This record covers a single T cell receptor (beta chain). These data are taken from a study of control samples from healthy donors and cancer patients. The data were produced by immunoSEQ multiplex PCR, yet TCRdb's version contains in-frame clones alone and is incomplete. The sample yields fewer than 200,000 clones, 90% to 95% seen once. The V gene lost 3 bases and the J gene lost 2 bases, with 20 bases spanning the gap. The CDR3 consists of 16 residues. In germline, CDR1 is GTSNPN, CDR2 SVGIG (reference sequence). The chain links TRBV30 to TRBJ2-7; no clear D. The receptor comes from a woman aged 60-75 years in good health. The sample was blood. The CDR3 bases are TGTGCCTGGAGGGACGTACTCCAACATGGCGCCTACGAGCAGTACTTC. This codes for CAWRDVLQHGAYEQYF.